Each of the 8 T cell receptor beta chains below was sequenced from the same sample in a study of human T cells and chemical hapten exposure (dated by TCRdb to the early 2020s). The method behind the library was RACE. Sequencing relied on a NextSeq 500. Starting from the raw public reads, TCRdb applied fastp trimming at Q25, assembled clones with MiXCR and retained in-frame beta chains. Every distinct CDR3 protein forms one entry, paired with its most common genes and DNA. The sample table lists 180,000 or so distinct CDR3 sequences, 14% of them with a count of one. The ten biggest clones cover about 1.7% of the sample. The sample's time point, from its label and the paper: patch test 1, 2 weeks after DPC sensitization. This specimen's treatment or condition label, per the study, means: therapeutic diphenylcyclopropenone sensitization with weekly scalp DPC. This material consisted of whole blood, taken in connection with sensitization to the hapten diphenylcyclopropenone (DPC). These TCRs come from a woman aged 30 to 39 with alopecia areata. Some clones in this sample may be carry-over from other donors' samples.

The V call is TRBV20-1, the J call TRBJ2-1; D could derive from TRBD1 or TRBD2 (5 bases each). This CDR3 spans 13 amino acids. CDR1 and CDR2 (germline): DFQATT, SNEGSKA (reference sequence). V was pared by 6 bases and J by 5 bases, with 14 bases between. The CDR3, as DNA: TGCAGTGCGAGACGGGACGCCAACAATGAGCAGTTCTTC. It yields the protein CSARRDANNEQFF.

This clonotype has only a few counts. The CDR3 bases are TGTGCCAGCAGCTCGCCGGACAGGGGGCAAAGCTATGGCTACACCTTC. Protein product: CASSSPDRGQSYGYTF. The chain links TRBV11-1 to TRBJ1-2; 11 nucleotides align to TRBD1. This CDR3 has 16 amino acids. Germline trimming cut 4 bases from V and 4 bases from J; bases unmatched to any gene: 8. In germline, CDR1 is SGHAT, CDR2 FQDESV (reference sequence).

This clonotype was recorded a few times. The rearrangement uses TRBV7-9 and TRBJ2-3; D is possibly TRBD2 (6 bases). Germline CDR1 SEHNR, CDR2 FQNEAQ (reference sequence). V lost 0 bases and J lost 7, with 11 bases in between. CDR3 length: 14 amino acids. The CDR3 region has the DNA TGTGCCAGCAGCTTAGCGGGAGGCGGTCATACGCAGTATTTT. It specifies CASSLAGGGHTQYF.

This clonotype has a count of ten or more. CDR3: CASSQDLGSEAFF. The DNA of the CDR3 is TGTGCCAGCAGCCAAGATCTGGGATCTGAAGCTTTCTTT. V usage is TRBV3-1 and J usage is TRBJ1-1; D is undetermined. The ends were cut back, 0 bases at V and 6 bases at J, with 8 bases in the middle. This CDR3 is built from 13 residues. Per the germline V gene, CDR1 is LGHDT and CDR2 is YNNKEL (reference sequence).

The rearrangement joins TRBV6-5 to TRBJ1-1; D not resolved. The CDR3 length is 16 residues. Looked up from germline, CDR1 is MNHEY and CDR2 is SVGAGI. The V end was cut by 2 bases, the J end by 0 bases, with 13 bases between. The CDR3 DNA reads TGTGCCAGCAGTTACAGGACTGCTGATATGAACACTGAAGCTTTCTTT. Its translation is CASSYRTADMNTEAFF.

The chain uses TRBV6-5 and TRBJ2-2; weak D call: TRBD2 (6 bases). The V and J ends lost 0 bases and 2 bases respectively, with 13 bases between them. The CDR3 has 17 residues. The germline CDR1 and CDR2 sequences are MNHEY and SVGAGI. CDR3 coding DNA: TGTGCCAGCAGTTACTCGCTAGGAGGGTTCAACACCGGGGAGCTGTTTTTT. It translates to CASSYSLGGFNTGELFF.

The genes are TRBV6-2 or TRBV6-3 and TRBJ2-7, with no clear D. V was shortened by 4 bases and J by 1 base, with 17 bases between the two germline ends. The CDR3 contains 16 residues. The germline V gene has CDR1 MNHEY and CDR2 SVGEGT. CDR3: CASSWADLTVSYEQYF. The CDR3 coding sequence is TGTGCCAGCAGTTGGGCGGATTTAACGGTATCCTACGAGCAGTACTTC.

This clonotype was picked up many times. The chain joins TRBV19 to TRBJ1-2; TRBD1 is a possible D gene (5 bases). Trimming shortened V by 7 bases and J by 4 bases, and 16 bases separated the two germline ends. The CDR3 spans 14 residues. Germline assignment: CDR1 LNHDA and CDR2 SQIVND (reference sequence). CDR3 residues: CASTGLQGFYGYTF. The CDR3 nucleotides are TGTGCCAGTACTGGTTTGCAGGGCTTCTATGGCTACACCTTC.